Below are 27 T cell receptor beta chains sequenced from a single sample in a study of blood T cell repertoires in COVID-19. Clones were sequenced by immunoSEQ multiplex PCR, and TCRdb holds only the in-frame ones, with some missing. The data hold over 100,000 clones, with about 80% observed a single time. The sample comprised peripheral blood. The source is a man aged 55-75 years with active or convalescent COVID-19.

The V gene is TRBV24-1, the J gene TRBJ1-2; possibly TRBD1 for D (5 bases). Between the trimmed V and J ends, which lost 5 bases and 2 bases, there was a span of 8 bases. CDR1 KGHDR and CDR2 SFDVKD come from the germline V gene. The CDR3 spans 13 residues. DNA for the CDR3: TGTGCCACCAGTGGCGGGGCGAACTATGGCTACACCTTC. It is translated as CATSGGANYGYTF.

The rearrangement uses TRBV4-3 and TRBJ2-3; D is possibly TRBD2 (6 bases). This CDR3 has 16 amino acids. Germline lookup yields CDR1 LGHNA and CDR2 YSLEER. V was clipped by 2 bases and J by 4 bases, with 16 bases between them. The CDR3 protein is CASSQSGTPDPDTQYF. CDR3 in DNA: TGCGCCAGCAGCCAATCCGGGACTCCAGACCCAGATACGCAGTATTTT.

This clone has just a few counts. V usage is TRBV5-4 and J usage is TRBJ2-3, with D possibly being TRBD1 (6 bases). This CDR3 contains 17 residues. Germline CDR1 is SGHNT and CDR2 is YYREEE (reference sequence). Deletions cut 4 bases from V and 0 bases from J, with 18 bases between. CDR3 sequence (DNA): TGTGCCAGCAGCCCCTCCGGGACAAGATCTAGCACAGATACGCAGTATTTT. This gives the protein CASSPSGTRSSTDTQYF.

This clone was counted a few times. The rearrangement uses TRBV27 and TRBJ2-2; no reliable D call. Trimming removed 5 bases at V and 3 bases at J, with 10 bases between. The CDR3 is 14 amino acids. From germline, CDR1 is MNHEY and CDR2 SMNVEV (reference sequence). The CDR3 DNA follows: TGTGCCAGCAGTCGCTACTTGGACACCGGGGAGCTGTTTTTT. This gives the protein CASSRYLDTGELFF.

The CDR3 bases are TGTGCCAGCGGTAAACAGGGATCGTTGGGTGAAAAACTGTTTTTT. It yields the protein CASGKQGSLGEKLFF. The V gene is TRBV27, the J gene TRBJ1-4; possibly TRBD1 for D (6 bases). The CDR3 contains 15 residues. The germline V and J ends were trimmed by 8 bases and 7 bases, with 20 bases remaining between them. The germline gives CDR1 MNHEY, CDR2 SMNVEV (reference sequence). The whole variable domain, remainder taken from reference TRBV27 and TRBJ1-4, is EAQVTQNPRYLITVTGKKLTVTCSQNMNHEYMSWYRQDPGLGLRQIYYSMNVEVTDKGDVPEGYKVSRKEKRNFPLILESPSPNQTSLYFCASGKQGSLGEKLFFGSGTQLSVL.

The CDR3 loop reads CASSLSGATGELFF. In DNA, the CDR3 is TGCGCCAGCAGCTTGTCAGGGGCCACCGGGGAGCTGTTTTTT. This rearrangement joins TRBV5-1 to TRBJ2-2, with D maybe TRBD1 (6 bases). Per the germline V gene, CDR1 is SGHRS and CDR2 is YFSETQ. CDR3 length: 14 amino acids. Trimming stripped 1 base from V and 4 bases from J, with 8 bases between.

The chain links TRBV15 to TRBJ2-1, with D perhaps TRBD2 (5 bases). Germline CDR1 is LNHNV and CDR2 is YYDKDF (reference sequence). Trimming removed 5 bases at V and 8 bases at J, with 10 bases between. The CDR3 has 12 amino acids. CDR3 bases: TGTGCCACCAGCCAGTGGACTGATGAGCAGTTCTTC. The encoded protein is CATSQWTDEQFF.

The CDR3 sequence: CASSAGANTIYF. DNA for the CDR3: TGTGCCAGCAGCGCGGGCGCAAACACCATATATTTT. The chain links TRBV3-1 (or the pseudogene TRBV3-2) to TRBJ1-3, with D uncertain. There are 12 residues in the CDR3. Trimming pared 5 bases from V and 6 bases from J, leaving 8 bases between. Germline CDR1 reads LGHDT; CDR2 reads YNNKEL (reference sequence).

The J gene is TRBJ2-6, the V gene TRBV4-1; D uncertain. The CDR3 contains 15 residues. Germline values: CDR1 MGHRA, CDR2 YSYEKL. Trimming shortened V by 4 bases and J by 1 base, and 8 bases separated the two germline ends. The CDR3 is CASSPPTSGANVLTF. CDR3 DNA: TGCGCCAGCAGCCCCCCTACGTCTGGGGCCAACGTCCTGACTTTC.

CDR3 protein: CASSVGDRVLDEQYF. The DNA for the CDR3 is TGTGCCAGCAGCGTGGGGGACAGGGTATTGGACGAGCAGTACTTC. The chain carries TRBV9 and TRBJ2-7, with 9 positions matching TRBD1. This CDR3 region has 15 residues. The J segment lost 5 bases and the V segment lost 2 bases, leaving 8 bases of the junction unmatched. Per the germline V gene, CDR1 is SGDLS and CDR2 is YYNGEE.

This chain uses TRBV2 with TRBJ1-2, with D possibly being TRBD1 (6 bases). CDR1 and CDR2 from the germline V gene are SNHLY and FYNNEI. V was cut by 8 bases and J by 1 base, with 17 bases left in between. This CDR3 has 15 amino acids. The CDR3 nucleotides are TGTGCCAGCCTGGTAGTGGGGGCCCTTAACTATGGCTACACCTTC. Protein: CASLVVGALNYGYTF. Full variable domain (outside the CDR3, taken from reference TRBV2 and TRBJ1-2): EPEVTQTPSHQVTQMGQEVILRCVPISNHLYFYWYRQILGQKVEFLVSFYNNEISEKSEIFDDQFSVERPDGSNFTLKIRSTKLEDSAMYFCASLVVGALNYGYTFGSGTRLTVV.

The J gene is TRBJ2-3, the V gene TRBV3-1 (or the pseudogene TRBV3-2); unclear D gene. The germline V gene has CDR1 LGHDT and CDR2 YNNKEL (reference sequence). The CDR3 is 11 amino acids. V was trimmed by 7 bases and J by 1 base, leaving 3 bases between them. CDR3 region: CASIGTDTQYF. Written as DNA, the CDR3 is TGTGCCAGCATCGGCACAGATACGCAGTATTTT.

The V and J genes are TRBV4-1 and TRBJ1-3, with TRBD1 identical over 8 bases. Germline values: CDR1 MGHRA, CDR2 YSYEKL. V gave up 4 bases and J gave up 4 bases; unmatched junction bases: 6. This CDR3 comprises 15 residues. CDR3 residues: CASSPRTGQGNTIYF. The CDR3 coding sequence is TGCGCCAGCAGCCCCCGGACAGGGCAAGGAAACACCATATATTTT.

This chain joins TRBV28 and TRBJ2-7; D gene uncertain. With 4 bases removed from V and 6 bases from J, the gap between germline ends came to 16 bases. This CDR3 spans 14 amino acids. Germline V gene sequence: CDR1 MDHEN, CDR2 SYDVKM. The CDR3 sequence is CASSSAGPVGEQYF. The CDR3 DNA reads as TGTGCCAGCAGTTCTGCAGGTCCAGTGGGCGAGCAGTACTTC.

The genes are TRBV12-3 or TRBV12-4 and TRBJ2-7, with D perhaps TRBD2 (5 bases). The CDR3 contains 13 residues. The V and J ends lost 8 bases and 3 bases respectively, with 14 bases between them. The CDR3 sequence is CASLLGRGYEQYF. In DNA, the CDR3 is TGTGCCAGCCTTCTGGGGAGAGGCTACGAGCAGTACTTC.

The CDR3 region has the DNA TGCGCCAGCAGCTTGGGCGGGGGACGGTACAATGAGCAGTTCTTC. Its translation: CASSLGGGRYNEQFF. V usage is TRBV5-1 and J usage is TRBJ2-1, with 7 nucleotides matching TRBD2. Germline values: CDR1 SGHRS, CDR2 YFSETQ. V was clipped by 0 bases and J by 4 bases; unmatched bases: 4. CDR3 length equals 15 residues.

This clone appeared a single time. The gene calls are TRBV19 and TRBJ1-2; TRBD1 matches 12 bases. The CDR3 length is 17 residues. Germline-derived CDR1 and CDR2 are LNHDA and SQIVND (reference sequence). V lost 5 bases and J lost 7; bases outside the gene matches: 14. The CDR3 reads CASSPTGQGARRSGYTF. CDR3 nucleotides: TGTGCCAGTAGTCCCACGGGACAGGGGGCGCGGCGGAGTGGCTACACCTTC.

V usage is TRBV18 and J usage is TRBJ2-7; 7 bases agree with TRBD2. This CDR3 is built from 15 residues. V gave up 6 bases and J gave up 5 bases; unmatched junction bases: 13. Germline CDR1 KGHSH, CDR2 LQKENI. The CDR3 nucleotides read TGTGCCAGCTCGGGAGGGACGGCTGGAAGGCACGAGCAGTACTTC. Its translation is CASSGGTAGRHEQYF.

V usage is TRBV18 and J usage is TRBJ1-6; D is perhaps TRBD1 (5 bases). V lost 6 bases and J lost 4, with 13 bases in between. The germline V gene encodes CDR1 KGHSH and CDR2 LQKENI. CDR3 length: 15 amino acids. In DNA, the CDR3 is TGTGCCAGCTCGCCTCAGACAGATTATAATTCACCCCTCCACTTT. The encoded protein is CASSPQTDYNSPLHF.

This chain uses TRBV5-4 with TRBJ1-4, with 7 bases fitting TRBD1. Per germline, CDR1 SGHNT and CDR2 YYREEE (reference sequence). The V and J ends lost 1 base and 6 bases, in that order; junction bases with no gene match: 3. The CDR3 runs 14 residues. The CDR3 DNA reads TGTGCCAGCAGCTTGACCGGGACAGATGAAAAACTGTTTTTT. Translation gives CASSLTGTDEKLFF.

This chain links TRBV7-6 with TRBJ2-1, with 9 bases identical to TRBD2. This CDR3 has 14 residues. V dropped 1 base and J dropped 10; count of bases not matched to a gene: 5. Germline-derived CDR1 and CDR2 are SGHVS and FNYEAQ. This CDR3 is CASSLGSGRAEQFF. In DNA form, the CDR3 reads TGTGCCAGCAGCTTAGGTAGCGGGAGAGCCGAGCAGTTCTTC.

The J gene is TRBJ1-6, the V gene TRBV30, with 12 bases aligning to TRBD1. V was pared by 1 base and J by 6 bases, with 4 bases of the junction left unmatched. The CDR3 loop spans 16 amino acids. Germline V gene lookup returns CDR1 GTSNPN and CDR2 SVGIG (reference sequence). CDR3 amino acids: CAWSGDRGRFNSPLHF. Here the CDR3 DNA reads TGTGCCTGGAGTGGGGACAGGGGGCGGTTTAATTCACCCCTCCACTTT.

The gene calls are TRBV5-6 and TRBJ2-3; 13 bases map to TRBD2. The CDR3 has 16 residues. Germline CDR1 reads SGHDT; CDR2 reads YYEEEE. Trimming at V came to 0 bases and at J to 4 bases, leaving 2 bases not matched to a gene. CDR3 bases: TGTGCCAGCAGCTTGGTGGGGACTAGCGGGGCAGATACGCAGTATTTT. It translates to CASSLVGTSGADTQYF.

The chain has TRBV28 and TRBJ2-1, with a weak D call TRBD2 (5 bases). The V end was cut by 6 bases, the J end by 2 bases, with 23 bases between. This CDR3 region has 18 residues. Per germline, CDR1 MDHEN and CDR2 SYDVKM. The chain's CDR3 is CASSPTHLGAAAYNEQFF. CDR3 DNA sequence: TGTGCCAGCAGCCCAACTCACCTCGGTGCAGCGGCCTACAATGAGCAGTTCTTC.

This clone was counted a single time. The chain has TRBV29-1 and TRBJ2-1; tentative D call: TRBD2 (7 bases). V lost 7 bases to trimming and J lost 8 bases, with 12 bases between them. The germline CDR1 and CDR2 sequences are SQVTM and ANQGSEA. The CDR3 totals 11 residues. CDR3 bases: TGCAGCGGGGGGGGGCGACATGAGCAGTTCTTC. Translation gives CSGGGRHEQFF.

The chain employs TRBV9 and TRBJ1-2; no clear D. The CDR3 length is 11 residues. From germline, CDR1 is SGDLS and CDR2 YYNGEE. Trimming removed 3 bases from V and 8 bases from J, with 8 bases in between. CDR3 nucleotide sequence: TGTGCCAGCAGCGCGACTCGAGGCTACACCTTC. It encodes CASSATRGYTF.

The chain has TRBV11-2 and TRBJ2-5; 7 bases fit TRBD2. This CDR3 contains 13 residues. V was pared by 4 bases and J by 9 bases, with 8 bases of the junction left unmatched. Germline CDR1 is SGHAT and CDR2 is FQNNGV. The CDR3: CASSSLVGGAQYF. As DNA, the CDR3 is TGTGCCAGCAGCTCCTTGGTGGGGGGGGCCCAGTACTTC.